The rows below give T cell receptor beta chains drawn from one sample of a study of technical replicates of blood from a handful of donors. The assay was immunoSEQ multiplex PCR, and TCRdb's table has in-frame clones only and misses some. The sample yields tens of thousands of clones, roughly 92% seen once. Sequenced: T cells isolated from PBMCs. All receptors come from a human donor in good health. Both conserved end residues are part of each CDR3. The D gene is left open where the match is weak. A row's size may be missing; if present it is once, few, many or a size class.

CDR3 protein: CASSEGAGETQYF
CDR3 DNA: TGTGCCAGCAGTGAAGGGGCGGGGGAGACCCAGTACTTC
V gene: TRBV25-1
D gene: .
J gene: TRBJ2-5
clone size: .

CDR3 protein: CASSVAGLNQPQHF
CDR3 DNA: TGTGCCAGCAGTGTGGCAGGGCTCAATCAGCCCCAGCATTTT
V gene: TRBV27
D gene: .
J gene: TRBJ1-5
clone size: few

CDR3 protein: CASSLGSNNEQFF
CDR3 DNA: TGTGCCAGCAGCTTGGGCAGTAACAATGAGCAGTTCTTC
V gene: TRBV7-9
D gene: .
J gene: TRBJ2-1
clone size: .

CDR3 protein: CAWLKREGLFYEQYF
CDR3 DNA: TGTGCCTGGCTGAAGCGGGAGGGCCTCTTTTACGAGCAGTACTTC
V gene: TRBV30
D gene: TRBD2
J gene: TRBJ2-7
clone size: .

CDR3 protein: CASSSQGNYGYTF
CDR3 DNA: TGTGCCAGCAGCTCCCAGGGTAACTATGGCTACACCTTC
V gene: TRBV5-6
D gene: .
J gene: TRBJ1-2
clone size: .

CDR3 protein: CASSFAATNEKLFF
CDR3 DNA: TGTGCCAGCAGCTTCGCAGCAACTAATGAAAAACTGTTTTTT
V gene: TRBV7-6
D gene: .
J gene: TRBJ1-4
clone size: .

CDR3 protein: CASSPKTGPEAFF
CDR3 DNA: TGTGCCAGCTCACCAAAGACAGGTCCTGAAGCTTTCTTT
V gene: TRBV18
D gene: .
J gene: TRBJ1-1
clone size: .

CDR3 protein: CASSSSGTQEQFF
CDR3 DNA: TGTGCCAGCAGCTCCTCCGGGACACAAGAGCAGTTCTTC
V gene: TRBV7-9
D gene: .
J gene: TRBJ2-1
clone size: once

CDR3 protein: CASSIGGQTEAFF
CDR3 DNA: TGTGCCAGTAGTATAGGGGGACAGACTGAAGCTTTCTTT
V gene: TRBV19
D gene: TRBD1
J gene: TRBJ1-1
clone size: .

CDR3 protein: CASSQESLSGSLVDEQYF
CDR3 DNA: TGCGCCAGCAGCCAAGAGTCCCTAAGCGGGAGTCTTGTAGACGAGCAGTACTTC
V gene: TRBV4-1
D gene: TRBD2
J gene: TRBJ2-7
clone size: .

CDR3 protein: CAWALDRVGYEQYF
CDR3 DNA: TGTGCCTGGGCCTTAGACAGGGTAGGGTACGAGCAGTACTTC
V gene: TRBV30
D gene: TRBD1
J gene: TRBJ2-7
clone size: .

CDR3 protein: CASSLRTPGTETNYGYTF
CDR3 DNA: TGTGCCAGCAGCTTACGGACCCCCGGGACAGAAACTAACTATGGCTACACCTTC
V gene: TRBV27
D gene: TRBD1
J gene: TRBJ1-2
clone size: .

CDR3 protein: CASSYRGPRETQYF
CDR3 DNA: TGTGCCAGCAGCTACAGGGGTCCAAGGGAGACCCAGTACTTC
V gene: TRBV28
D gene: TRBD1
J gene: TRBJ2-5
clone size: once

CDR3 protein: CASSFRTGEYEQYF
CDR3 DNA: TGCGCCAGCAGCTTCCGGACAGGGGAGTACGAGCAGTACTTC
V gene: TRBV5-1
D gene: TRBD1
J gene: TRBJ2-7
clone size: once

CDR3 protein: CASSHALAGGGNEQYF
CDR3 DNA: TGCGCCAGCAGCCATGCCCTAGCGGGAGGAGGGAACGAGCAGTACTTC
V gene: TRBV4-1
D gene: TRBD2
J gene: TRBJ2-7
clone size: .

CDR3 protein: CASSPPGLAGPDTQYF
CDR3 DNA: TGTGCCAGCAGCCCACCGGGACTAGCGGGACCAGATACGCAGTATTTT
V gene: TRBV7-3
D gene: TRBD2
J gene: TRBJ2-3
clone size: .

CDR3 protein: CAWSTGDQETQYF
CDR3 DNA: TGTGCCTGGAGCACAGGTGACCAAGAGACCCAGTACTTC
V gene: TRBV30
D gene: .
J gene: TRBJ2-5
clone size: .

CDR3 protein: CSGYRGTDTQYF
CDR3 DNA: TGCAGCGGCTACAGGGGGACAGATACGCAGTATTTT
V gene: TRBV29-1
D gene: TRBD1
J gene: TRBJ2-3
clone size: .

CDR3 protein: CASSLSLVGQPQHF
CDR3 DNA: TGTGCCAGCAGTTTATCCCTAGTAGGTCAGCCCCAGCATTTT
V gene: TRBV27
D gene: .
J gene: TRBJ1-5
clone size: .

CDR3 protein: CASSVMGLGGDTQYF
CDR3 DNA: TGTGCCAGCAGCGTAATGGGACTAGGGGGAGATACGCAGTATTTT
V gene: TRBV9
D gene: TRBD2
J gene: TRBJ2-3
clone size: .

CDR3 protein: CASSLGREETQYF
CDR3 DNA: TGTGCCAGCAGCTTGGGGAGGGAAGAGACCCAGTACTTC
V gene: TRBV5-4
D gene: .
J gene: TRBJ2-5
clone size: .

CDR3 protein: CASRAGWSSYEQYF
CDR3 DNA: TGCGCCAGCAGGGCGGGATGGAGCTCCTACGAGCAGTACTTC
V gene: TRBV5-1
D gene: .
J gene: TRBJ2-7
clone size: few

CDR3 protein: CASKDRGQDTIYF
CDR3 DNA: TGTGCCAGCAAGGACAGGGGGCAAGACACCATATATTTT
V gene: TRBV6-6
D gene: TRBD1
J gene: TRBJ1-3
clone size: .

CDR3 protein: CASSIREAYEQYF
CDR3 DNA: TGTGCCAGCAGCATCAGGGAGGCCTACGAGCAGTACTTC
V gene: TRBV5-5
D gene: .
J gene: TRBJ2-7
clone size: .

CDR3 protein: CASSLNSGSSNEQFF
CDR3 DNA: TGTGCCAGCAGCTTAAACAGCGGGAGCAGTAATGAGCAGTTCTTC
V gene: TRBV7-2
D gene: TRBD2
J gene: TRBJ2-1
clone size: .

CDR3 protein: CSVRGTSMEQYF
CDR3 DNA: TGCAGCGTTCGGGGGACCAGCATGGAGCAGTACTTC
V gene: TRBV29-1
D gene: .
J gene: TRBJ2-7
clone size: .

CDR3 protein: CASSLLLLSYEQYF
CDR3 DNA: TGCGCCAGCAGCTTGCTACTCCTCTCCTACGAGCAGTACTTC
V gene: TRBV5-1
D gene: .
J gene: TRBJ2-7
clone size: .

CDR3 protein: CASIGTDQETQYF
CDR3 DNA: TGTGCCAGCATAGGGACAGACCAAGAGACCCAGTACTTC
V gene: TRBV6-5
D gene: TRBD1
J gene: TRBJ2-5
clone size: .

CDR3 protein: CASSGGQFEAFF
CDR3 DNA: TGTGCCAGCAGCGGAGGACAGTTTGAAGCTTTCTTT
V gene: TRBV7-9
D gene: .
J gene: TRBJ1-1
clone size: .

CDR3 protein: CASSDVQLNTEAFF
CDR3 DNA: TGCGCCAGCAGTGACGTACAGCTGAACACTGAAGCTTTCTTT
V gene: TRBV10-2
D gene: .
J gene: TRBJ1-1
clone size: .

CDR3 protein: CASSQGLAGVGADTQYF
CDR3 DNA: TGTGCCAGCAGCCAGGGACTAGCGGGAGTAGGGGCAGATACGCAGTATTTT
V gene: TRBV5-4
D gene: TRBD2
J gene: TRBJ2-3
clone size: .

CDR3 protein: CASSELTSGSSYEQYF
CDR3 DNA: TGTGCCAGCAGCGAGTTGACTAGCGGGAGCTCCTACGAGCAGTACTTC
V gene: TRBV13
D gene: TRBD2
J gene: TRBJ2-7
clone size: .

CDR3 protein: CASSTLLQGSGQPQHF
CDR3 DNA: TGTGCCAGCAGTACCTTGCTACAGGGGAGCGGTCAGCCCCAGCATTTT
V gene: TRBV28
D gene: TRBD1
J gene: TRBJ1-5
clone size: .

CDR3 protein: CASRQTYSRQYF
CDR3 DNA: TGTGCCAGCAGGCAGACATACTCGAGGCAGTACTTC
V gene: TRBV6-8
D gene: .
J gene: TRBJ2-7
clone size: .

CDR3 protein: CASPETGLTEAFF
CDR3 DNA: TGTGCCAGCCCGGAGACAGGGCTCACTGAAGCTTTCTTT
V gene: TRBV6-1
D gene: TRBD1
J gene: TRBJ1-1
clone size: .

CDR3 protein: CASSLAGSSLDEQYF
CDR3 DNA: TGCGCCAGCAGCTTGGCTGGTAGCAGTCTCGACGAGCAGTACTTC
V gene: TRBV5-1
D gene: .
J gene: TRBJ2-7
clone size: .

CDR3 protein: CASSVSGQSSYEQYF
CDR3 DNA: TGTGCCAGCAGCGTATCGGGACAGTCTTCCTACGAGCAGTACTTC
V gene: TRBV9
D gene: TRBD1
J gene: TRBJ2-7
clone size: .

CDR3 protein: CASSVPTDTQYF
CDR3 DNA: TGTGCCAGCAGCGTCCCAACAGATACGCAGTATTTT
V gene: TRBV9
D gene: .
J gene: TRBJ2-3
clone size: .

CDR3 protein: CASSLIGQGTNPEAFF
CDR3 DNA: TGTGCCAGCAGCCTTATAGGACAGGGAACTAACCCTGAAGCTTTCTTT
V gene: TRBV5-4
D gene: TRBD1
J gene: TRBJ1-1
clone size: .

CDR3 protein: CASSYGLASYEQYF
CDR3 DNA: TGTGCCAGCAGCTACGGACTAGCGAGTTACGAGCAGTACTTC
V gene: TRBV4-2
D gene: TRBD2
J gene: TRBJ2-7
clone size: .

CDR3 protein: CASSDRLGYGYTF
CDR3 DNA: TGTGCCAGCAGCGACAGACTGGGCTATGGCTACACCTTC
V gene: TRBV7-9
D gene: .
J gene: TRBJ1-2
clone size: .

CDR3 protein: CASTNTGELFF
CDR3 DNA: TGTGCCAGCACAAACACCGGGGAGCTGTTTTTT
V gene: TRBV6-5
D gene: .
J gene: TRBJ2-2
clone size: .

CDR3 protein: CASSQAPNEKLFF
CDR3 DNA: TGCGCCAGCAGCCAGGCACCTAATGAAAAACTGTTTTTT
V gene: TRBV4-1
D gene: .
J gene: TRBJ1-4
clone size: .

CDR3 protein: CNYTRNQPQHF
CDR3 DNA: TGCAATTACACCCGAAATCAGCCCCAGCATTTT
V gene: TRBV29-1
D gene: .
J gene: TRBJ1-5
clone size: .

CDR3 protein: CASKVGGGPTYREYF
CDR3 DNA: TGTGCCAGTAAAGTTGGCGGGGGCCCCACCTACCGGGAGTACTTC
V gene: TRBV19
D gene: .
J gene: TRBJ2-7
clone size: .

CDR3 protein: CASSIGTGGIDEQYF
CDR3 DNA: TGTGCCAGTAGTATTGGGACAGGGGGAATTGACGAGCAGTACTTC
V gene: TRBV19
D gene: TRBD1
J gene: TRBJ2-7
clone size: .

CDR3 protein: CASSTGSNQPQHF
CDR3 DNA: TGCGCCAGCAGCACAGGGAGCAATCAGCCCCAGCATTTT
V gene: TRBV5-1
D gene: .
J gene: TRBJ1-5
clone size: .

CDR3 protein: CASSVEGDSPYEQYF
CDR3 DNA: TGTGCCAGCAGCGTAGAAGGGGACAGCCCTTACGAGCAGTACTTC
V gene: TRBV9
D gene: TRBD1
J gene: TRBJ2-7
clone size: .

CDR3 protein: CASSSPSGTTTGELFF
CDR3 DNA: TGTGCCAGCAGTTCGCCCAGCGGGACTACCACCGGGGAGCTGTTTTTT
V gene: TRBV27
D gene: TRBD2
J gene: TRBJ2-2
clone size: once

CDR3 protein: CASSLLAGRDTQYF
CDR3 DNA: TGTGCCAGCAGCTTACTAGCGGGACGAGATACGCAGTATTTT
V gene: TRBV6-1
D gene: TRBD2
J gene: TRBJ2-3
clone size: .

CDR3 protein: CASSGGTSGRDTQYF
CDR3 DNA: TGTGCCAGCAGTGGGGGGACTAGCGGTCGGGATACGCAGTATTTT
V gene: TRBV2
D gene: TRBD2
J gene: TRBJ2-3
clone size: .

CDR3 protein: CASSLWAGADEQYF
CDR3 DNA: TGTGCCAGCAGTTTATGGGCGGGAGCAGACGAGCAGTACTTC
V gene: TRBV27
D gene: TRBD2
J gene: TRBJ2-7
clone size: .

CDR3 protein: CASSLGTGSPDEQYF
CDR3 DNA: TGTGCCAGCAGCTTAGGGACAGGTTCGCCGGACGAGCAGTACTTC
V gene: TRBV11-2
D gene: TRBD1
J gene: TRBJ2-7
clone size: .

CDR3 protein: CASSLGQDYGYTF
CDR3 DNA: TGTGCCAGCAGCTTGGGACAGGACTATGGCTACACCTTC
V gene: TRBV5-6
D gene: .
J gene: TRBJ1-2
clone size: .